This T cell receptor beta chain was profiled in a study of shared clonotypes between healthy human individuals. Study conclusions and caveats: Blood was the sole source, and tissue repertoires probably differ.

As regards this clone: Antigen specificity is unknown.

Measured with immunoSEQ multiplex PCR; TCRdb has only the in-frame clones, and not every one. The table lists 2,500,000 or so clones, under 95% of them singletons, with 0.37% in the top ten. Adults of Caucasian background living in Nashville, Tennessee made up all donors. Trimming shortened V by 4 bases and J by 2 bases, and 3 bases separated the two germline ends. The germline CDR1 and CDR2 sequences are SGHAT and FQNNGV. The CDR3 contains 11 residues. Source material: naive CD4+ T cells from PBMCs. Subset specified: CD45RA+ positively selected. The chain uses TRBV11-2 and TRBJ2-7; D unclear. The receptor comes from a man aged 18 to 35 in good health. Some clones in this sample may be carry-over from other donors' samples. DNA for the CDR3: TGTGCCAGCAGCTGGGCCTACGAGCAGTACTTC. Translating gives CASSWAYEQYF.